The 16 T cell receptor beta chains in this list originate from one sample, sequenced in a study of T cell responses to AZD1222 COVID-19 vaccine. Produced via immunoSEQ multiplex PCR; TCRdb's table is partial and in-frame only. The sample has around 150,000 clones, around nine tenths seen once. Specimen: peripheral blood, collected on day 0 of AZD1222 vaccination. All receptors derive from an adult in good health.

This clone was recorded only once. The chain links TRBV20-1 to TRBJ1-1; D is unclear. V was trimmed by 3 bases and J by 6 bases, leaving 8 bases between them. The CDR3 runs 11 residues. The germline gives CDR1 DFQATT, CDR2 SNEGSKA (reference sequence). CDR3 amino acids: CSARAAAEAFF. The CDR3 coding sequence is TGCAGTGCTAGGGCAGCCGCTGAAGCTTTCTTT.

The rearrangement links TRBV7-9 to TRBJ1-4; D is unresolved. Germline V CDR1 and CDR2: SEHNR, FQNEAQ (reference sequence). This CDR3 contains 13 residues. Trimming left V 6 bases short and J 6 bases short, with 11 bases between. As DNA, the CDR3 is TGTGCCAGCAGGCCCGGAGCGTATGAAAAACTGTTTTTT. The encoded protein is CASRPGAYEKLFF. Full variable domain (missing parts from reference TRBV7-9 and TRBJ1-4): DTGVSQNPRHKITKRGQNVTFRCDPISEHNRLYWYRQTLGQGPEFLTYFQNEAQLEKSRLLSDRFSAERPKGSFSTLEIQRTEQGDSAMYLCASRPGAYEKLFFGSGTQLSVL.

This rearrangement joins TRBV27 to TRBJ1-2, with a possible D match to TRBD1 (5 bases). The CDR3 has 13 amino acids. The V gene lost 5 bases and the J gene lost 6 bases, with 13 bases spanning the gap. Germline V gene lookup returns CDR1 MNHEY and CDR2 SMNVEV (reference sequence). CDR3 protein: CASSREGSHGYTF. The DNA for the CDR3 is TGTGCCAGCAGTCGAGAGGGGAGTCATGGCTACACCTTC.

The V and J genes are TRBV30 and TRBJ1-4; perhaps TRBD1 as D (5 bases). Germline lookup yields CDR1 GTSNPN and CDR2 SVGIG (reference sequence). The CDR3 covers 14 residues. Trimming left V 2 bases short and J 8 bases short, with 15 bases between. CDR3 residues: CAWSNGGEEEKLFF. In DNA form, the CDR3 reads TGTGCCTGGAGTAACGGAGGGGAGGAAGAAAAACTGTTTTTT.

The chain has TRBV12-5 and TRBJ1-1; 8 bases map to TRBD1. The CDR3 consists of 15 residues. V trimming: 3 bases; J trimming: 5 bases; junction bases outside the gene matches: 8. Germline CDR1 and CDR2: LGHNT and FRNRAP. The CDR3 sequence is CASGLWTGLLTEAFF. The CDR3, as DNA: TGTGCTAGTGGTTTATGGACAGGGCTTTTAACTGAAGCTTTCTTT.

The rearrangement links TRBV10-3 to TRBJ2-5; tentatively, D is TRBD2 (7 bases). Germline assignment: CDR1 ENHRY and CDR2 SYGVKD. There are 16 residues in the CDR3. Trimming pared 6 bases from V and 3 bases from J, leaving 20 bases between. The CDR3: CAISPRGSGAKETQYF. As DNA, the CDR3 is TGTGCCATCAGCCCCAGGGGAAGCGGGGCAAAAGAGACCCAGTACTTC.

In this sample, this clone turned up a few times. CDR3 DNA sequence: TGTGCCAGCACCGGGACAGGGGGCGGTGGCACCGGGGAGCTGTTTTTT. Translated: CASTGTGGGGTGELFF. The chain couples TRBV28 to TRBJ2-2; 12 bases map to TRBD1. The CDR3 is 16 amino acids. The germline gives CDR1 MDHEN, CDR2 SYDVKM. Losses at the gene ends were 7 bases for V and 4 bases for J; bases not matched to a gene: 7.

This chain connects TRBV19 to TRBJ2-3, with 9 bases fitting TRBD1. The CDR3 has 16 residues. Per germline, CDR1 LNHDA and CDR2 SQIVND (reference sequence). V was clipped by 4 bases and J by 2 bases; unmatched bases: 7. The CDR3 loop is CASSKPGQGNTDTQYF. The CDR3 DNA reads as TGTGCCAGTAGTAAACCGGGACAGGGTAACACAGATACGCAGTATTTT. The whole variable domain, remainder taken from reference TRBV19 and TRBJ2-3, is DGGITQSPKYLFRKEGQNVTLSCEQNLNHDAMYWYRQDPGQGLRLIYYSQIVNDFQKGDIAEGYSVSREKKESFPLTVTSAQKNPTAFYLCASSKPGQGNTDTQYFGPGTRLTVL.

This chain links TRBV14 with TRBJ1-4; no definite D call. V lost 0 bases to trimming and J lost 5 bases, with 10 bases between them. In germline, CDR1 is SGHDN, CDR2 FVKESK. The CDR3 is 15 residues long. The CDR3 DNA follows: TGTGCCAGCAGCCAAGACGGGGTTGCGAATGAAAAACTGTTTTTT. Protein sequence: CASSQDGVANEKLFF.

The chain joins TRBV10-3 to TRBJ2-3; 10 bases agree with TRBD2. V lost 4 bases, J lost 4 bases, and 5 bases stayed unmatched. The CDR3 consists of 15 residues. The V gene's germline CDR1 is ENHRY and CDR2 SYGVKD. The CDR3 bases are TGTGCCATCAGTGCTTTAGCGGGAGGCCCAGATACGCAGTATTTT. Translating gives CAISALAGGPDTQYF.

The DNA for the CDR3 is TGTGCCAGCAGCTTAAGTCTAGATACGCAGTATTTT. Protein sequence: CASSLSLDTQYF. V usage is TRBV7-2 and J usage is TRBJ2-3; D is ambiguous. Trimming shortened V by 2 bases and J by 5 bases, and 5 bases separated the two germline ends. This CDR3 region has 12 residues. CDR1 and CDR2 (germline): SGHTA, FQGNSA.

The rearrangement links TRBV28 to TRBJ1-5; maybe TRBD1 (6 bases). V lost 1 base and J 0 bases, leaving 16 bases between the germline ends. There are 18 residues in the CDR3. The germline CDR1 and CDR2 sequences are MDHEN and SYDVKM. The CDR3 DNA follows: TGTGCCAGCAGTTTATTTGGAGGGACAAGAGATAGCAATCAGCCCCAGCATTTT. Protein product: CASSLFGGTRDSNQPQHF.

V is TRBV12-3 or TRBV12-4 and J is TRBJ1-1; the D gene is possibly TRBD1 (6 bases). The CDR3 has 11 amino acids. Trimming shortened V by 6 bases and J by 13 bases, and 15 bases separated the two germline ends. In nucleotides, the CDR3 is TGTGCCAGCAGCCCCGGACAGAAGGATTTCTTT. Translation gives CASSPGQKDFF.

This chain uses TRBV19 with TRBJ1-5; D gene unclear. Germline V lookup: CDR1 LNHDA, CDR2 SQIVND (reference sequence). The CDR3 has 14 amino acids. V lost 7 bases and J 2 bases, leaving 12 bases between the germline ends. CDR3 sequence: CASKAAGGNQPQHF. CDR3 DNA: TGTGCCAGTAAGGCAGCGGGTGGCAATCAGCCCCAGCATTTT.

The genes are TRBV27 and TRBJ2-7; 9 bases agree with TRBD1. The CDR3 totals 15 residues. V gave up 3 bases and J gave up 4 bases; unmatched junction bases: 7. CDR1 and CDR2 from the germline V gene are MNHEY and SMNVEV (reference sequence). The CDR3 region has the DNA TGTGCCAGCAGTTTTAGGGGGACAGGGTTATACGAGCAGTACTTC. Residues: CASSFRGTGLYEQYF.

Concerning this clone: Additional DNA sequences in this sample encode the identical CDR3. The chain joins TRBV7-2 to TRBJ1-1, with 7 bases that match TRBD1. CDR3 length equals 14 residues. Germline assignment: CDR1 SGHTA and CDR2 FQGNSA. J lost 1 base, V lost 3 bases, and 2 bases had no gene match. CDR3 bases: TGTGCCAGCAGCTTGGACAGGTGGAACACTGAAGCTTTCTTT. As protein: CASSLDRWNTEAFF.